This TCR beta chain was observed in a study of blood T cell repertoires in COVID-19. About the study: Whether acute or convalescent, the COVID-19 samples came from the United States, Italy and Spain.

Germline CDR1 is SGHNT and CDR2 is YYREEE (reference sequence). The CDR3 length is 16 residues. V was clipped by 0 bases and J by 11 bases, with 18 bases between them. Original handling: The assay estimated nucleated cells by amplifying reference gene primers. Repertoires were generated with immunoSEQ multiplex PCR, while TCRdb's copy carries only in-frame clones and drops some. The V and J calls and clone size are taken from that table; D and trimming were inferred from the DNA. In the table there are some 250,000 clones, about 88% of which are singletons. Sequencing used peripheral blood. This sequence joins TRBV5-4 and TRBJ1-6, with D possibly TRBD1 on 5 matching bases. The clonotype comes from a woman aged 40 to 50 who had recovered from COVID-19. The CDR3 bases are TGTGCCAGCAGCTTGGCCCCGGTCACACGGGGGACACCCCTCCACTTT. Translated: CASSLAPVTRGTPLHF.